These 5 T cell receptor beta chains share one sample of origin, sequenced in a study of Ad26.COV2.S vaccination and SARS-CoV-2 variants. Profiling relied on immunoSEQ multiplex PCR, and the TCRdb table lists in-frame clones only, not all of them. In the table there are about 94,000 clones, around 82% of which are singletons. This sample comprised peripheral blood, obtained after recovery from COVID-19. These TCRs come from a human donor who had recovered from COVID-19.

The chain employs TRBV5-5 and TRBJ2-6; 8 bases are a match to TRBD1. The V and J ends lost 4 bases and 2 bases, in that order; junction bases with no gene match: 5. The CDR3 is made up of 16 amino acids. Germline CDR1 reads SGHKS; CDR2 reads YYEKEE (reference sequence). Here the CDR3 reads CASSTQGAAGANVLTF. CDR3 coding DNA: TGTGCCAGCAGCACCCAGGGGGCGGCTGGGGCCAACGTCCTGACTTTC. The entire variable domain, with the rest obtained from reference TRBV5-5 and TRBJ2-6, is as follows: DAGVTQSPTHLIKTRGQQVTLRCSPISGHKSVSWYQQVLGQGPQFIFQYYEKEERGRGNFPDRFSARQFPNYSSELNVNALLLGDSALYLCASSTQGAAGANVLTFGAGSRLTVL.

This clone was seen only once. The J gene is TRBJ1-2, the V gene TRBV2, with 8 nucleotides matching TRBD1. V was pared by 6 bases and J by 5 bases, with 5 bases of the junction left unmatched. Looked up from germline, CDR1 is SNHLY and CDR2 is FYNNEI. This CDR3 region has 13 residues. The CDR3 nucleotides read TGTGCCAGCAGCAGGGACAGGCAGTATGGCTACACCTTC. Its protein is CASSRDRQYGYTF. The full variable domain, with the rest looked up from reference TRBV2 and TRBJ1-2, is EPEVTQTPSHQVTQMGQEVILRCVPISNHLYFYWYRQILGQKVEFLVSFYNNEISEKSEIFDDQFSVERPDGSNFTLKIRSTKLEDSAMYFCASSRDRQYGYTFGSGTRLTVV.

The chain recombines TRBV7-7 with TRBJ1-3; no reliable D call. CDR1 is SSHAT and CDR2 is FNYEAQ in the germline V gene (reference sequence). The CDR3 has 20 amino acids. The V end lost 4 bases, the J end lost 0 bases, and 25 bases lay between the germline ends. The CDR3 is CASSYKYSGSFFRSGNTIYF. CDR3 in DNA: TGTGCCAGCAGCTACAAATATTCCGGGTCCTTCTTTCGCTCTGGAAACACCATATATTTT.

This clone was counted a single time. The gene calls are TRBV6-5 and TRBJ2-5, with 7 bases identical to TRBD1. The germline V gene has CDR1 MNHEY and CDR2 SVGAGI. The V segment lost 6 bases and the J segment 2 bases; nucleotides outside the gene matches: 3. The CDR3 spans 13 residues. This CDR3 is CASRLGQQETQYF. The CDR3 DNA reads as TGTGCCAGCAGGCTGGGACAGCAAGAGACCCAGTACTTC.

The DNA for the CDR3 is TGCAGCGTTGTTTCAGCAGCGGGAGGCTACGAGCAGTACTTC. Translating it yields CSVVSAAGGYEQYF. J is TRBJ2-7 and V is TRBV29-1; 9 bases line up with TRBD2. This CDR3 is 14 amino acids long. Germline V gene lookup returns CDR1 SQVTM and CDR2 ANQGSEA. The V segment lost 4 bases and the J segment 3 bases; nucleotides outside the gene matches: 7.